This entry lists 13 T cell receptor beta chains sequenced from one sample in a study of blood T cell repertoires in COVID-19. TCRdb's table, derived via immunoSEQ multiplex PCR, lists solely in-frame clones and lacks some. Of some 69,000 clones listed, 90% were seen once; the top ten hold 1.3%. The sample taken for sequencing was peripheral blood. These receptors came from a man in his 60s with acute or convalescent COVID-19.

The J gene is TRBJ2-3, the V gene TRBV5-4; no clear D gene. Germline V gene sequence: CDR1 SGHNT, CDR2 YYREEE (reference sequence). The CDR3 runs 13 residues. V was clipped by 0 bases and J by 6 bases, with 8 bases between them. DNA for the CDR3: TGTGCCAGCAGCTTGGACTACACGGATACGCAGTATTTT. It yields the protein CASSLDYTDTQYF. Full variable domain (rest looked up from reference TRBV5-4 and TRBJ2-3): ETGVTQSPTHLIKTRGQQVTLRCSSQSGHNTVSWYQQALGQGPQFIFQYYREEENGRGNFPPRFSGLQFPNYSSELNVNALELDDSALYLCASSLDYTDTQYFGPGTRLTVL.

The chain combines TRBV19 with TRBJ2-3; a weak D match, TRBD1 (6 bases). The CDR3 runs 13 residues. Trimming stripped 5 bases from V and 4 bases from J, with 10 bases between. The germline CDR1 and CDR2 sequences are LNHDA and SQIVND (reference sequence). Written as DNA, the CDR3 is TGTGCCAGTAGTCCAGGGGCGGCAGATACGCAGTATTTT. This sequence encodes CASSPGAADTQYF.

This chain uses TRBV18 with TRBJ1-5; D is possibly TRBD1 (5 bases). CDR3 length: 14 amino acids. V shed 5 bases and J shed 2 bases, with 10 bases lying between them. Germline assignment: CDR1 KGHSH and CDR2 LQKENI. In DNA form, the CDR3 reads TGTGCCAGCTCAGGGACTAATGGCAATCAGCCCCAGCATTTT. Translating it yields CASSGTNGNQPQHF.

The rearrangement links TRBV9 to TRBJ1-2; D possibly corresponds to TRBD1 (5 bases). Trimming took 4 bases from V and 2 from J, leaving 15 bases between them. Germline-derived CDR1 and CDR2 are SGDLS and YYNGEE. The CDR3 totals 15 residues. The CDR3 DNA is TGTGCCAGCAGCACGAGACAGTCTCTCAACTATGGCTACACCTTC. This encodes CASSTRQSLNYGYTF.

J is TRBJ2-2 and V is TRBV28; 9 nucleotides align to TRBD1. The CDR3 has 16 amino acids. Losses at the gene ends were 0 bases for V and 6 bases for J; bases not matched to a gene: 5. In germline, CDR1 is MDHEN, CDR2 SYDVKM. CDR3 loop: CASSLWGQGGSGELFF. The CDR3 DNA is TGTGCCAGCAGTTTATGGGGACAGGGCGGTTCCGGGGAGCTGTTTTTT.

The chain links TRBV28 to TRBJ1-2, with D perhaps matching TRBD1 (6 bases). This CDR3 region has 13 residues. Germline V lookup: CDR1 MDHEN, CDR2 SYDVKM. The ends were cut back, 2 bases at V and 2 bases at J, with 6 bases in the middle. The CDR3 is CASSLRGNYGYTF. The CDR3 DNA follows: TGTGCCAGCAGTTTAAGGGGGAACTATGGCTACACCTTC.

J is TRBJ1-2 and V is TRBV6-4, with 8 bases lining up with TRBD1. This CDR3 spans 15 amino acids. The V gene end was trimmed by 0 bases and the J gene end by 4 bases; junction bases not matched to a gene: 4. Germline loops: CDR1 MRHNA, CDR2 SNTAGT. The CDR3 region is CASSDSPGGGYGYTF. CDR3 DNA: TGTGCCAGCAGTGACTCTCCAGGGGGCGGCTATGGCTACACCTTC.

For the CDR3, the DNA is TGTGCCAGCAGCTTTGGGGGGGAAGAGCATTTT. As protein: CASSFGGEEHF. V and J are TRBV13 and TRBJ1-5, with D possibly being TRBD1 (5 bases). Germline V gene data show CDR1 as PRHDT and CDR2 as FYEKMQ (reference sequence). This CDR3 comprises 11 residues. V dropped 3 bases and J dropped 14 bases, with 11 bases sitting between them.

This clone was picked up one time. V and J are TRBV11-1 and TRBJ1-1, with 7 bases matching TRBD1. This CDR3 has 14 amino acids. Germline CDR1 SGHAT, CDR2 FQDESV (reference sequence). Trimming at V came to 6 bases and at J to 6 bases, leaving 10 bases not matched to a gene. The CDR3 nucleotides read TGTGCCAGCAGGGGAGGTTTAACAGGGGCTGAAGCTTTCTTT. Its protein is CASRGGLTGAEAFF.

V usage is TRBV3-1 (or the pseudogene TRBV3-2) and J usage is TRBJ1-6, with D unresolved. V was clipped by 8 bases and J by 9 bases, with 11 bases between them. CDR1 LGHDT and CDR2 YNNKEL come from the germline V gene (reference sequence). CDR3 length: 12 residues. CDR3 DNA sequence: TGTGCCAGCGGAGACCCCGGTTCACCCCTCCACTTT. It yields the protein CASGDPGSPLHF.

The V call is TRBV4-2, the J call TRBJ1-4; the match to TRBD1 covers 7 bases. The CDR3 is made up of 16 amino acids. Germline loops: CDR1 LGHNA, CDR2 YNFKEQ. V trimming: 3 bases; J trimming: 6 bases; junction bases outside the gene matches: 10. This CDR3 reads CASSHLLQGYDEKLFF. In DNA, the CDR3 is TGTGCCAGCAGCCACCTCCTACAGGGGTATGATGAAAAACTGTTTTTT.

J is TRBJ1-4 and V is TRBV7-6, with 9 bases matching TRBD1. This CDR3 spans 15 amino acids. Trimming cost V 3 bases and J 3 bases; bases outside gene matches: 2. Germline CDR1 and CDR2: SGHVS and FNYEAQ. CDR3 DNA sequence: TGTGCCAGCAGCTTGGGGACAGGGTCTAATGAAAAACTGTTTTTT. Its protein product is CASSLGTGSNEKLFF.

The V and J genes are TRBV19 and TRBJ1-4; D is uncertain. Germline-derived CDR1 and CDR2 are LNHDA and SQIVND (reference sequence). The CDR3 loop spans 13 amino acids. V lost 0 bases and J 6 bases, leaving 5 bases between the germline ends. The CDR3 DNA is TGTGCCAGTAGTATAGATCTTGATGAAAAACTGTTTTTT. It codes for CASSIDLDEKLFF.